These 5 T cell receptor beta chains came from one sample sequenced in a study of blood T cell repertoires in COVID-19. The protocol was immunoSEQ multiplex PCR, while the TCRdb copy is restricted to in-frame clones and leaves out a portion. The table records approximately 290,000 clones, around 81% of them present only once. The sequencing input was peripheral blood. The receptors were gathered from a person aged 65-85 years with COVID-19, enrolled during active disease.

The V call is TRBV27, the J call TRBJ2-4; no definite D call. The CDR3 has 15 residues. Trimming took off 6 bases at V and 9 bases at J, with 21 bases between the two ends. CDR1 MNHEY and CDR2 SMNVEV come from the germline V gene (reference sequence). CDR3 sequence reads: CASRGLTGLLSIQYF. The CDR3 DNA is TGTGCCAGCAGGGGTCTGACGGGTCTTTTGAGCATTCAGTACTTC.

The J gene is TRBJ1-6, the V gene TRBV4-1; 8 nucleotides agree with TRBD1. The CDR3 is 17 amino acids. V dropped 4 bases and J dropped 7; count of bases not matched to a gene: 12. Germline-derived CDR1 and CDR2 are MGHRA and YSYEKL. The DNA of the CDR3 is TGCGCCAGCAGCCGCTTTGACAGGGGACCAAGGAATTCACCCCTCCACTTT. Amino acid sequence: CASSRFDRGPRNSPLHF.

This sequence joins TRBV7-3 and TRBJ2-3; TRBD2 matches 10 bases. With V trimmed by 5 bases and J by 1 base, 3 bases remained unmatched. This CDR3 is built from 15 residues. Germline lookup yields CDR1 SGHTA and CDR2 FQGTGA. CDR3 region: CASSILAGRTDTQYF. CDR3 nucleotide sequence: TGTGCCAGCAGCATACTAGCGGGACGCACAGATACGCAGTATTTT.

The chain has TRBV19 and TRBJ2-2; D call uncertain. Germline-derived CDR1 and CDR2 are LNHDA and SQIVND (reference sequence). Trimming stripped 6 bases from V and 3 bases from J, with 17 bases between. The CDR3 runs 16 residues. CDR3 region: CASSPYTMGDTGELFF. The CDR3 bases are TGTGCCAGTAGCCCCTATACAATGGGCGACACCGGGGAGCTGTTTTTT.

As DNA, the CDR3 is TGTGCCAGCACCCCAACTAGGAGCTCCTACGAGCAGTACTTC. Amino acid sequence: CASTPTRSSYEQYF. The chain uses TRBV6-5 and TRBJ2-7, with D possibly matching TRBD2 (5 bases). V lost 7 bases to trimming and J lost 0 bases, with 13 bases between them. This CDR3 is 14 amino acids long. The germline V gene encodes CDR1 MNHEY and CDR2 SVGAGI.